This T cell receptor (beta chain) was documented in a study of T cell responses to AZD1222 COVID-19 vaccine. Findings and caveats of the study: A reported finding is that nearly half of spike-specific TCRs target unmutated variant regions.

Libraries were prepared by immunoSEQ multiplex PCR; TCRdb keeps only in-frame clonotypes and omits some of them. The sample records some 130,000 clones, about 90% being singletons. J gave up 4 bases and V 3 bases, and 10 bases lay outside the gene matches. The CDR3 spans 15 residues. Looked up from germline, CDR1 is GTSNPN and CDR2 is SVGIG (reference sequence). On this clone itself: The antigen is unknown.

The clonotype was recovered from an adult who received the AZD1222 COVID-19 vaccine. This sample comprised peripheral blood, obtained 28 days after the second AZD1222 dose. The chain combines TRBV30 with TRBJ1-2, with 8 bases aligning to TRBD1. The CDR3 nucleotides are TGTGCCTGGAGGTTTTCCGGACAGGGTTTCTATGGCTACACCTTC. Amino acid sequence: CAWRFSGQGFYGYTF. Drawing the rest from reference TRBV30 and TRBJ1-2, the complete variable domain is SQTIHQWPATLVQPVGSPLSLECTVEGTSNPNLYWYRQAAGRGLQLLFYSVGIGQISSEVPQNLSASRPQDRQFILSSKKLLLSDSGFYLCAWRFSGQGFYGYTFGSGTRLTVV.